This T cell receptor (beta chain) was sequenced in a study of response to subunit inactivated influenza vaccine. Regarding the study as a whole: Researchers suggested that each seasonal influenza vaccination recruits few new T cells.

Using its own MiXCR run on the RT-PCR reads, TCRdb lists one record per CDR3 protein. Among about 480,000 distinct CDR3 sequences listed, approximately 10% were seen once. This clonotype was counted a few times. What it binds is not known. The CDR3 spans 17 residues. Germline V gene lookup returns CDR1 MNHEY and CDR2 SVGEGT. V lost 7 bases and J lost 5; bases outside the gene matches: 12. The origin of this receptor is a man aged 45-60 years who received an inactivated influenza vaccine. J is TRBJ2-5 and V is TRBV6-2 or TRBV6-3, with TRBD2 matching 14 bases. The material sequenced was PBMCs from blood, taken 40 to 50 days after vaccination. This CDR3 is CASTPGTSGGLRETQYF. As DNA, the CDR3 is TGTGCCAGCACCCCCGGGACTAGCGGGGGCCTGAGGGAGACCCAGTACTTC.